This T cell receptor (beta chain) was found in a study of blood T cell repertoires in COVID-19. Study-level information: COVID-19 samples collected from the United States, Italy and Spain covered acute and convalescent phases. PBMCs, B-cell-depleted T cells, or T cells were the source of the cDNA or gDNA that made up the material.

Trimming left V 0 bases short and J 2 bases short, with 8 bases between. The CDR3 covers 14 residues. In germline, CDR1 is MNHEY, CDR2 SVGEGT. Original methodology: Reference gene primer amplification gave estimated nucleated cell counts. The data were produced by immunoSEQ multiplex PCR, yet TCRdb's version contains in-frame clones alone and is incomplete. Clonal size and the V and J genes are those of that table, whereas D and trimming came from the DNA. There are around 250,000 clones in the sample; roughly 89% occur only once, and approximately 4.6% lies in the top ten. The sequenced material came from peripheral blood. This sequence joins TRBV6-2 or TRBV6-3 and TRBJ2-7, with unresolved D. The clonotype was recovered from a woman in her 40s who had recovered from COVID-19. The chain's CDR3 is CASSYSSQTYEQYV. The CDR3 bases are TGTGCCAGCAGTTACTCTTCCCAGACCTACGAGCAGTACGTC.